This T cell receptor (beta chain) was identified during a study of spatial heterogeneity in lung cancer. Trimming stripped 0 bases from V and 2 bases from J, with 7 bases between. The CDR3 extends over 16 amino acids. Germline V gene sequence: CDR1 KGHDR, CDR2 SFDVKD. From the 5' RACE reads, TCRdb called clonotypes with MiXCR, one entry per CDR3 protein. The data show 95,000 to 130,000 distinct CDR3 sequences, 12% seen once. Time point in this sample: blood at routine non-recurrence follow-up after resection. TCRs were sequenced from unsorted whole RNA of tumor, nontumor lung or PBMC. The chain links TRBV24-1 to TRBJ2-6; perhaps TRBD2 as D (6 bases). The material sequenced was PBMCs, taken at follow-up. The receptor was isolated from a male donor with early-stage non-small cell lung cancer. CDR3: CATSDLPGAGANVLTF. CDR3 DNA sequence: TGTGCCACCAGTGATTTGCCGGGGGCTGGGGCCAACGTCCTGACTTTC.